This T cell receptor beta chain was documented in a study of blood T cell repertoires in COVID-19. On the study more broadly: Some COVID-19 samples were acute and others convalescent; all came from the United States, Italy and Spain. The cDNA or gDNA used as material had been derived from T cells, B-cell-depleted T cells, or PBMCs.

Authors' analysis steps: Nucleated cell number was recorded as an estimate derived from reference gene primer amplification. Sequencing was performed with immunoSEQ multiplex PCR; in TCRdb, only in-frame clones are kept and a portion is missing. V and J calls and clone size are given by that table; D and trimming were obtained from the DNA. The sample contains some 370,000 clones, 89% of which appear only once. The receptor was isolated from a man aged 35-49 years with acute or convalescent COVID-19. Sequenced material: peripheral blood.

In DNA, the CDR3 is TGTGCCAGCAGCTTAGCAACCGGACGGCGGGGGCGAGTGAATGAAAAACTGTTTTTT. The encoded protein is CASSLATGRRGRVNEKLFF. V is TRBV7-6 and J is TRBJ1-4; tentatively, D is TRBD1 (6 bases). The CDR3 runs 19 residues. V was trimmed by 0 bases and J by 5 bases, leaving 22 bases between them. Germline lookup yields CDR1 SGHVS and CDR2 FNYEAQ.